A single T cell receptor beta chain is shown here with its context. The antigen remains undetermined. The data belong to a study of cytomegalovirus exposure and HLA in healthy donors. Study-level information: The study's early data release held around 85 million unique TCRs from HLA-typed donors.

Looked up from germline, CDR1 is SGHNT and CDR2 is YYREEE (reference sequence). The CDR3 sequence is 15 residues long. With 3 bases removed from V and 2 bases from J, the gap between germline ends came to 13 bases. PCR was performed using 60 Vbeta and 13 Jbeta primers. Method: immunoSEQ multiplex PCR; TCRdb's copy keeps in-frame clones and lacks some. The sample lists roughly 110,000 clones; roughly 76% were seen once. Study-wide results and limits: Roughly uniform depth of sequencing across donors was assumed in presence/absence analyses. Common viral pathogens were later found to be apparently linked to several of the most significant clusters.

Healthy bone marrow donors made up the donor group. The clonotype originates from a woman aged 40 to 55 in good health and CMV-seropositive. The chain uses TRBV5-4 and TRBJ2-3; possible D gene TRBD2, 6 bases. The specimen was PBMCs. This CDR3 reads CASSWAGPDTDTQYF. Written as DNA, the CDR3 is TGTGCCAGCAGCTGGGCGGGACCCGACACAGATACGCAGTATTTT.